These T cell receptor beta chains were read from a single sample in a study of T cell repertoires in cytomegalovirus infection. Which antigens these TCRs recognize remains unknown. From the reads, TCRdb called clonotypes with MiXCR, one entry per CDR3 protein. This sample has roughly 340,000 distinct CDR3 sequences, with under 35% found just once. The source was cultured PBMCs, collected from culture after CMV antigen stimulation. Receptors were obtained from a human donor in good health (CMV status not recorded). Some clones in this sample may be carry-over from other donors' samples. The CDR3 runs from the conserved cysteine through the conserved F or W. D genes are given only for firm matches. Only some rows state a clone size, as once, few, many or a class for expanded clones.

j_gene: TRBJ1-3
d_gene: NA
abundance: NA
v_gene: TRBV28
CDR3nt: TGTGCCAGCAGTTTATTCGCTTCCGTAAACACCATATATTTT
CDR3aa: CASSLFASVNTIYF

j_gene: TRBJ2-1
d_gene: TRBD2
abundance: many
v_gene: TRBV10-3
CDR3nt: TGTGCCATCAGTTCCGGACTAGCGGGAGGCATCGGGTTTGAGCAGTTCTTC
CDR3aa: CAISSGLAGGIGFEQFF

j_gene: TRBJ1-5
d_gene: NA
abundance: once
v_gene: TRBV2
CDR3nt: TGTGCCTCCCAGACGGGGGGCCAGCCCCAGCATTTT
CDR3aa: CASQTGGQPQHF

j_gene: TRBJ2-7
d_gene: NA
abundance: NA
v_gene: TRBV7-8
CDR3nt: TGTGCCAGCAGCCCATTGGCGGTCTCCTACGAGCAGTACTTC
CDR3aa: CASSPLAVSYEQYF

j_gene: TRBJ2-2
d_gene: NA
abundance: many
v_gene: TRBV5-8
CDR3nt: TGTGCCAGCAGCCAGGTGCGGGAGCTGTTTTTT
CDR3aa: CASSQVRELFF

j_gene: TRBJ1-1
d_gene: NA
abundance: NA
v_gene: TRBV28
CDR3nt: TGTGCCAGCAGTTTCCAGGGAGAAGCTTTCTTT
CDR3aa: CASSFQGEAFF

j_gene: TRBJ2-1
d_gene: NA
abundance: many
v_gene: TRBV7-9
CDR3nt: TGTGCCAGCAGCTTAGGCAGCGGTCCCTCCTACAATGAGCAGTTCTTC
CDR3aa: CASSLGSGPSYNEQFF

j_gene: TRBJ2-2
d_gene: NA
abundance: NA
v_gene: TRBV24-1
CDR3nt: TGTGCCACCAGTGATGGGGCAGACGGGGAGCTGTTTTTT
CDR3aa: CATSDGADGELFF

j_gene: TRBJ1-2
d_gene: NA
abundance: NA
v_gene: TRBV6-6
CDR3nt: TGTGCCAGCAGTTCCGGCGGGGCTAACTATGGCTACACCTTC
CDR3aa: CASSSGGANYGYTF

j_gene: TRBJ1-5
d_gene: NA
abundance: few
v_gene: TRBV19
CDR3nt: TGTGCCAGTAGTATAGTTCGGGACGGCCCCCGTCAGCCCCAGCATTTT
CDR3aa: CASSIVRDGPRQPQHF

j_gene: TRBJ2-1
d_gene: TRBD2
abundance: NA
v_gene: TRBV2
CDR3nt: TGTGCCAGCAGCCCCCTGACTAGCGAGCAGTTCTTC
CDR3aa: CASSPLTSEQFF

j_gene: TRBJ1-6
d_gene: NA
abundance: NA
v_gene: TRBV12-3/TRBV12-4
CDR3nt: TGTGCCAGCAGTTCGTCAGGCAGGGTACACTCACCCCTCCACTTT
CDR3aa: CASSSSGRVHSPLHF

j_gene: TRBJ1-5
d_gene: NA
abundance: many
v_gene: TRBV7-2
CDR3nt: TGTGCCAGCAGCTTATCCCCCAGTCTGGGACCCCAGCATTTT
CDR3aa: CASSLSPSLGPQHF

j_gene: TRBJ1-1
d_gene: NA
abundance: NA
v_gene: TRBV3-1
CDR3nt: TGTGCCAGCAGCCAAGGTGGGACTAGCACTGAAGCTTTCTTT
CDR3aa: CASSQGGTSTEAFF

j_gene: TRBJ1-1
d_gene: NA
abundance: NA
v_gene: TRBV6-1
CDR3nt: TGTGCCAGCATCGAATGGGGGCGCCTAGGCACTGAAGCTTTCTTT
CDR3aa: CASIEWGRLGTEAFF

j_gene: TRBJ2-3
d_gene: TRBD2
abundance: NA
v_gene: TRBV20-1
CDR3nt: TGCAGTGCTAGAATGACTAGCGGGGGCGGAGGTACGCAGTATTTT
CDR3aa: CSARMTSGGGGTQYF

j_gene: TRBJ2-3
d_gene: TRBD2
abundance: few
v_gene: TRBV12-3/TRBV12-4
CDR3nt: TGTGCCAGCAGGTCTAGCGGGGGGGCCACAGATACGCAGTATTTT
CDR3aa: CASRSSGGATDTQYF

j_gene: TRBJ1-6
d_gene: NA
abundance: NA
v_gene: TRBV11-2
CDR3nt: TGTGCCAGCAGCGCAGACAGGCCCGGCTCCTATAATTCACCCCTCCACTTT
CDR3aa: CASSADRPGSYNSPLHF

j_gene: TRBJ1-5
d_gene: NA
abundance: once
v_gene: TRBV4-2
CDR3nt: TGTGCCAGCAGCTCTGGCGGGACGGGTAATCAGCCCCAGCATTTT
CDR3aa: CASSSGGTGNQPQHF

j_gene: TRBJ1-5
d_gene: TRBD1
abundance: NA
v_gene: TRBV6-1
CDR3nt: TGTGCCAGCAGGTCGGACAGGGGGACACCCAATCAGCCCCAGCATTTT
CDR3aa: CASRSDRGTPNQPQHF

j_gene: TRBJ2-3
d_gene: TRBD2
abundance: NA
v_gene: TRBV18
CDR3nt: TGTGCCAGCTCACCACCTCTGGGGCTAGCGGAGAGGACAGATACGCAGTATTTT
CDR3aa: CASSPPLGLAERTDTQYF

j_gene: TRBJ2-7
d_gene: NA
abundance: NA
v_gene: TRBV6-5
CDR3nt: TGTGCCAGCAGTTACTCGATGCAACGGGCTAGCTACGAGCAGTACTTC
CDR3aa: CASSYSMQRASYEQYF

j_gene: TRBJ2-7
d_gene: TRBD1
abundance: NA
v_gene: TRBV6-2/TRBV6-3
CDR3nt: TGTGCCAGCAGTTGGGGACAGGGGGAAAGGTACGAGCAGTACTTC
CDR3aa: CASSWGQGERYEQYF

j_gene: TRBJ1-2
d_gene: NA
abundance: NA
v_gene: TRBV12-3/TRBV12-4
CDR3nt: TGTGCCAGCACCCCCGGACAAGGCGGCTACACCTTC
CDR3aa: CASTPGQGGYTF

j_gene: TRBJ1-2
d_gene: NA
abundance: NA
v_gene: TRBV2
CDR3nt: TGTGCCAGCAGAGGCGGTCGCTACACCTTC
CDR3aa: CASRGGRYTF

j_gene: TRBJ1-1
d_gene: NA
abundance: NA
v_gene: TRBV19
CDR3nt: TGTGCCAGTAGTATAGTCGCCACAATGAACACTGAAGCTTTCTTT
CDR3aa: CASSIVATMNTEAFF

j_gene: TRBJ1-1
d_gene: NA
abundance: few
v_gene: TRBV20-1
CDR3nt: TGCAGTGCTCAAAAAGGGGAGGCGGTAGCTTTCTTT
CDR3aa: CSAQKGEAVAFF

j_gene: TRBJ2-6
d_gene: NA
abundance: few
v_gene: TRBV6-5
CDR3nt: TGTGCCAGCAGCCGAAACTCTGGGGCCAACGTCCTGACTTTC
CDR3aa: CASSRNSGANVLTF

j_gene: TRBJ2-2
d_gene: NA
abundance: NA
v_gene: TRBV9
CDR3nt: TGTGCCAGCAGCACCCGGGGGTTGAACACCGGGGAGCTGTTTTTT
CDR3aa: CASSTRGLNTGELFF

j_gene: TRBJ2-1
d_gene: NA
abundance: many
v_gene: TRBV7-9
CDR3nt: TGTGCCAGCACCCAGGGCGGATCCTACAATGAGCAGTTCTTC
CDR3aa: CASTQGGSYNEQFF

j_gene: TRBJ2-7
d_gene: TRBD1
abundance: many
v_gene: TRBV7-8
CDR3nt: TGTGCCAGCAGCTTAGCGAACAGGGGTGACTACGAGCAGTACTTC
CDR3aa: CASSLANRGDYEQYF

j_gene: TRBJ1-1
d_gene: NA
abundance: NA
v_gene: TRBV7-8
CDR3nt: TGTGCCAGCAGCTCGACACCTACTAACACTGAAGCTTTCTTT
CDR3aa: CASSSTPTNTEAFF

j_gene: TRBJ2-7
d_gene: NA
abundance: few
v_gene: TRBV7-2
CDR3nt: TGTGCCAGCAGCCAACCTATAGATTACGAGCAGTACTTC
CDR3aa: CASSQPIDYEQYF

j_gene: TRBJ2-3
d_gene: NA
abundance: NA
v_gene: TRBV7-6
CDR3nt: TGTGCCAGCAGCTTAGGGCCGGGGGTAGATACGCAGTATTTT
CDR3aa: CASSLGPGVDTQYF

j_gene: TRBJ2-5
d_gene: NA
abundance: few
v_gene: TRBV2
CDR3nt: TGTGCCAGCGCTGGGGGAGAGACCCAGTACTTC
CDR3aa: CASAGGETQYF

j_gene: TRBJ1-3
d_gene: NA
abundance: NA
v_gene: TRBV7-6
CDR3nt: TGTGCCAGCAGCCCCCGTGTACACGAATACTCTGGAAACACCATATATTTT
CDR3aa: CASSPRVHEYSGNTIYF

j_gene: TRBJ1-5
d_gene: NA
abundance: few
v_gene: TRBV28
CDR3nt: TGTGCCAGCTTGACGGGCGGCCGCAATCAGCCCCAGCATTTT
CDR3aa: CASLTGGRNQPQHF

j_gene: TRBJ1-1
d_gene: TRBD1
abundance: once
v_gene: TRBV7-9
CDR3nt: TGTGCCAGCAGTACAGGGGGCCACACTGAAGCTTTCTTT
CDR3aa: CASSTGGHTEAFF

j_gene: TRBJ1-1
d_gene: NA
abundance: few
v_gene: TRBV27
CDR3nt: TGTGCCAGCACAAAAAGGGGCACAGGGAACACTGAAGCTTTCTTT
CDR3aa: CASTKRGTGNTEAFF

j_gene: TRBJ2-7
d_gene: TRBD2
abundance: NA
v_gene: TRBV7-1
CDR3nt: TGTGCCAGCAGCTCCACGACTAGCGGGATGGGGGAGCAGTACTTC
CDR3aa: CASSSTTSGMGEQYF

j_gene: TRBJ1-5
d_gene: NA
abundance: few
v_gene: TRBV15
CDR3nt: TGTGCCACCAGCAGCGAAAGGAGTTCTTGGGGGGGGGAGCCCCAGCATTTT
CDR3aa: CATSSERSSWGGEPQHF

j_gene: TRBJ1-6
d_gene: NA
abundance: NA
v_gene: TRBV7-3
CDR3nt: TGTGCCAGCAGCTCCCTAGTGAGTTCACCCCTCCACTTT
CDR3aa: CASSSLVSSPLHF

j_gene: TRBJ1-1
d_gene: NA
abundance: NA
v_gene: TRBV19
CDR3nt: TGTGCCAGTAGTATAGCCCTGACAGCCCCGAACACTGAAGCTTTCTTT
CDR3aa: CASSIALTAPNTEAFF

j_gene: TRBJ2-3
d_gene: TRBD2
abundance: NA
v_gene: TRBV29-1
CDR3nt: TGCAGCTGGAGCGGGAGGGCCCGGAATACGCAGTATTTT
CDR3aa: CSWSGRARNTQYF

j_gene: TRBJ1-3
d_gene: NA
abundance: NA
v_gene: TRBV7-8
CDR3nt: TGTGCCAGCAGCTTAGCGACGGGAAACACCATATATTTT
CDR3aa: CASSLATGNTIYF

j_gene: TRBJ1-1
d_gene: NA
abundance: few
v_gene: TRBV6-1
CDR3nt: TGTGCCAGCAGTGCGTCTGAGGGGGTAAACACTGAAGCTTTCTTT
CDR3aa: CASSASEGVNTEAFF

j_gene: TRBJ2-7
d_gene: TRBD2
abundance: NA
v_gene: TRBV7-2
CDR3nt: TGTGCCAGCAGCTTCGCGGGGGGGCAGTACTTC
CDR3aa: CASSFAGGQYF

j_gene: TRBJ2-1
d_gene: TRBD2
abundance: NA
v_gene: TRBV7-2
CDR3nt: TGTGCCAGCAGCCCTTGGAGGGGGGGGCGAGCGGGGGGGCCGAATGAGCAGTTCTTC
CDR3aa: CASSPWRGGRAGGPNEQFF

j_gene: TRBJ1-4
d_gene: NA
abundance: NA
v_gene: TRBV7-6
CDR3nt: TGTGCCAGCAGCTTCGGCCCAGGCGTTAATGAAAAACTGTTTTTT
CDR3aa: CASSFGPGVNEKLFF

j_gene: TRBJ2-3
d_gene: TRBD2
abundance: few
v_gene: TRBV24-1
CDR3nt: TGTGCCACCAGTGCTCCGGGACTAGAGAGCACAGATACGCAGTATTTT
CDR3aa: CATSAPGLESTDTQYF

j_gene: TRBJ1-5
d_gene: NA
abundance: once
v_gene: TRBV27
CDR3nt: TGTGCCAGCAGTTTATTCCCCCTAGGCAATCAGCCCCAGCATTTT
CDR3aa: CASSLFPLGNQPQHF